A single TCR beta chain is shown here with its context. The data originate from a study of technical replicates of blood from a handful of donors. CDR3 size: 15 residues. Germline CDR1 is MNHEY and CDR2 is SVGAGI. The junction had 7 bases not matched to a gene; V was cut back by 6 bases and J by 0 bases. Produced via immunoSEQ multiplex PCR; TCRdb's table is partial and in-frame only. The sample carries tens of thousands of clones, 85% to 95% recorded once. V gene TRBV6-5 combines with J gene TRBJ1-1, with 7 bases lining up with TRBD1. The material sequenced was T cells isolated from PBMCs. This TCR was recovered from a human donor in good health. In DNA form, the CDR3 reads TGTGCCAGCAGCAGGGGACAGCTCATGAACACTGAAGCTTTCTTT. As protein: CASSRGQLMNTEAFF.